Shown below are 19 T cell receptor beta chains from a single sample sequenced in a study of T cell responses to AZD1222 COVID-19 vaccine (dated by TCRdb to the early 2020s). The intended sense of this specimen's time point label: about 28 days (+/-7) after the second vaccine dose. The library came from the immunoSEQ multiplex PCR assay. Not all clones reach the TCRdb copy of this immuneACCESS table, which keeps in-frame sequences only. Checked studies attribute under half of the gap to unresolved V genes and leave the rest unexplained. The sample has tens of thousands of clones on record, less than 90% of them singletons. The top ten clones comprise 4% to 5% of the sample. The sequencing here drew on peripheral blood, taken 28 days after the second AZD1222 dose. These receptors originate from an adult who received the AZD1222 COVID-19 vaccine.

The V and J genes are TRBV2 and TRBJ1-4; 7 nucleotides match TRBD1. The germline V gene encodes CDR1 SNHLY and CDR2 FYNNEI. Trimming at V came to 6 bases and at J to 7 bases, leaving 5 bases not matched to a gene. The CDR3 runs 13 residues. CDR3 in DNA: TGTGCCAGCAGCTGGCAGGGGGGTGAAAAACTGTTTTTT. It specifies CASSWQGGEKLFF.

This chain joins TRBV19 and TRBJ2-1; D is possibly TRBD1 (5 bases). Trimming took off 3 bases at V and 9 bases at J, with 18 bases between the two ends. Germline CDR1 is LNHDA and CDR2 is SQIVND (reference sequence). There are 15 residues in the CDR3. The CDR3 DNA follows: TGTGCCAGTAGTATGGCGACAGTCCGGATATCTGAGCAGTTCTTC. Its translation is CASSMATVRISEQFF.

The rearrangement links TRBV7-8 to TRBJ1-6; D is uncertain. CDR1 and CDR2 (germline): SGHVS, FQNEAQ. The CDR3 consists of 14 residues. V gave up 3 bases and J gave up 6 bases, with 9 bases separating them. CDR3 DNA: TGTGCCAGCAGCTTGGCAGGAGGTAATTCACCCCTCCACTTT. It yields the protein CASSLAGGNSPLHF.

The V gene is TRBV10-1, the J gene TRBJ2-5, with D possibly matching TRBD1 (6 bases). This CDR3 comprises 13 residues. The germline CDR1 and CDR2 sequences are WNHNN and SYGVQD (reference sequence). The V end lost 9 bases, the J end lost 2 bases, and 13 bases lay between the germline ends. The CDR3 loop reads CASQRGGQETQYF. The CDR3 region has the DNA TGCGCCAGTCAACGAGGGGGACAAGAGACCCAGTACTTC.

This chain connects TRBV3-1 (or the pseudogene TRBV3-2) to TRBJ1-3; 11 bases match TRBD1. The CDR3 is 18 residues long. Looked up from germline, CDR1 is LGHDT and CDR2 is YNNKEL (reference sequence). V lost 6 bases and J lost 0; bases outside the gene matches: 10. The CDR3 loop reads CASRETLGQGASGNTIYF. In DNA form, the CDR3 reads TGTGCCAGCAGGGAAACCCTCGGACAGGGGGCCTCTGGAAACACCATATATTTT.

The chain combines TRBV2 with TRBJ2-4; D perhaps matches TRBD1 (5 bases). CDR1 is SNHLY, CDR2 FYNNEI, per germline. The CDR3 sequence is 15 residues long. The germline V and J ends were trimmed by 6 bases and 0 bases, with 12 bases remaining between them. The CDR3 bases are TGTGCCAGCAGCGACAGTCTTCTAGCCAAAAACATTCAGTACTTC. Translation gives CASSDSLLAKNIQYF.

V is TRBV6-5 and J is TRBJ1-5; a weak D match, TRBD1 (5 bases). V shed 6 bases and J shed 1 base, with 13 bases lying between them. Germline CDR1 and CDR2: MNHEY and SVGAGI. The CDR3 has 15 residues. For the CDR3, the DNA is TGTGCCAGCAGCGTGGAGGGGCTAAGCAATCAGCCCCAGCATTTT. Translating it yields CASSVEGLSNQPQHF.

The gene calls are TRBV7-8 and TRBJ1-4; TRBD1 agrees at 11 bases. The ends lost 4 bases at V and 8 bases at J; junction bases unmatched: 6. Germline V gives CDR1 SGHVS, CDR2 FQNEAQ. There are 15 residues in the CDR3. CDR3 in amino acids: CASSSKDRGLEKLFF. DNA for the CDR3: TGTGCCAGCAGCTCCAAGGACAGGGGGCTAGAAAAACTGTTTTTT.

The J gene is TRBJ1-2, the V gene TRBV3-1 (or the pseudogene TRBV3-2); D might be TRBD1 (5 bases). Germline V gene data show CDR1 as LGHDT and CDR2 as YNNKEL (reference sequence). The CDR3 spans 14 residues. V lost 3 bases and J lost 4, with 12 bases in between. CDR3 protein: CASSQTDLSYGYTF. CDR3 in DNA: TGTGCCAGCAGCCAGACAGATTTAAGCTATGGCTACACCTTC.

The chain carries TRBV5-1 and TRBJ1-2; no firm D call. Trimming shortened V by 4 bases and J by 4 bases, and 23 bases separated the two germline ends. Germline V gives CDR1 SGHRS, CDR2 YFSETQ. The CDR3 runs to 17 residues. This CDR3 is CASSITGIGDMIYGYTF. The DNA for the CDR3 is TGCGCCAGCAGCATAACCGGGATCGGTGATATGATCTATGGCTACACCTTC.

The CDR3 sequence is CASTQGASGTGELFF. CDR3 sequence (DNA): TGTGCCAGCACCCAGGGGGCAAGTGGAACCGGGGAGCTGTTTTTT. The J gene is TRBJ2-2, the V gene TRBV9, with 8 bases identical to TRBD1. CDR3 length equals 15 residues. The trim removed 6 bases at V and 5 bases at J, leaving 9 bases unmatched. The germline V gene encodes CDR1 SGDLS and CDR2 YYNGEE.

The genes are TRBV18 and TRBJ2-5, with D uncertain. Per the germline V gene, CDR1 is KGHSH and CDR2 is LQKENI. V was cut by 6 bases and J by 5 bases, with 7 bases left in between. The CDR3 totals 11 residues. CDR3 amino acids: CASSEGETQYF. The DNA of the CDR3 is TGTGCCAGCTCGGAAGGGGAGACCCAGTACTTC.

The genes are TRBV19 and TRBJ2-4; 14 nucleotides align to TRBD2. Per germline, CDR1 LNHDA and CDR2 SQIVND (reference sequence). V lost 1 base to trimming and J lost 5 bases; unmatched junction nucleotides: 1. CDR3 length: 16 amino acids. CDR3 amino acids: CASSIGLAGGQNIQYF. For the CDR3, the DNA is TGTGCCAGTAGTATAGGACTAGCGGGGGGGCAAAACATTCAGTACTTC.

This chain joins TRBV21-1 and TRBJ2-3. TRBV21-1 is deemed a pseudogene. The CDR3 extends over 8 amino acids. CDR3 protein: CARYTQYF. CDR3 DNA: TGTGCCAGGTATACGCAGTATTTT.

The V and J genes are TRBV7-9 and TRBJ2-5; the match to TRBD1 covers 8 bases. V trimming: 5 bases; J trimming: 1 base; junction bases outside the gene matches: 6. The CDR3 sequence is 15 residues long. The V gene's germline CDR1 is SEHNR and CDR2 FQNEAQ (reference sequence). The CDR3 is CASSNNRGSQETQYF. CDR3 coding DNA: TGTGCCAGCAGCAATAACAGGGGGTCCCAAGAGACCCAGTACTTC.

The chain carries TRBV5-1 and TRBJ1-4; 12 bases match TRBD1. The ends lost 3 bases at V and 5 bases at J; junction bases unmatched: 5. From germline, CDR1 is SGHRS and CDR2 YFSETQ. CDR3 length: 16 residues. Here the CDR3 DNA reads TGCGCCAGCAGCTGGGGACAGGGGGCTCGCAATGAAAAACTGTTTTTT. This codes for CASSWGQGARNEKLFF.

V and J are TRBV3-1 (or the pseudogene TRBV3-2) and TRBJ1-6; D ambiguous. The germline V gene has CDR1 LGHDT and CDR2 YNNKEL (reference sequence). Trimming shortened V by 1 base and J by 9 bases, and 4 bases separated the two germline ends. The CDR3 loop spans 12 amino acids. CDR3: CASSQGASPLHF. In DNA form, the CDR3 reads TGTGCCAGCAGCCAAGGGGCTTCACCCCTCCACTTT.

V usage is TRBV6-5 and J usage is TRBJ1-5; D is perhaps TRBD1 (6 bases). V dropped 7 bases and J dropped 4 bases, with 17 bases sitting between them. Germline CDR1 MNHEY, CDR2 SVGAGI. The CDR3 is 15 residues long. Here the CDR3 DNA reads TGTGCCAGCATCACTGGGGGCGCGGGGAATCAGCCCCAGCATTTT. It codes for CASITGGAGNQPQHF.

The chain uses TRBV18 and TRBJ1-2; D is perhaps TRBD1 (5 bases). V was pared by 4 bases and J by 4 bases, with 16 bases between. The CDR3 consists of 15 residues. Germline CDR1 reads KGHSH; CDR2 reads LQKENI. The CDR3: CASSLRGSDGYGYTF. The DNA of the CDR3 is TGTGCCAGCTCACTACGGGGGTCGGATGGCTATGGCTACACCTTC.